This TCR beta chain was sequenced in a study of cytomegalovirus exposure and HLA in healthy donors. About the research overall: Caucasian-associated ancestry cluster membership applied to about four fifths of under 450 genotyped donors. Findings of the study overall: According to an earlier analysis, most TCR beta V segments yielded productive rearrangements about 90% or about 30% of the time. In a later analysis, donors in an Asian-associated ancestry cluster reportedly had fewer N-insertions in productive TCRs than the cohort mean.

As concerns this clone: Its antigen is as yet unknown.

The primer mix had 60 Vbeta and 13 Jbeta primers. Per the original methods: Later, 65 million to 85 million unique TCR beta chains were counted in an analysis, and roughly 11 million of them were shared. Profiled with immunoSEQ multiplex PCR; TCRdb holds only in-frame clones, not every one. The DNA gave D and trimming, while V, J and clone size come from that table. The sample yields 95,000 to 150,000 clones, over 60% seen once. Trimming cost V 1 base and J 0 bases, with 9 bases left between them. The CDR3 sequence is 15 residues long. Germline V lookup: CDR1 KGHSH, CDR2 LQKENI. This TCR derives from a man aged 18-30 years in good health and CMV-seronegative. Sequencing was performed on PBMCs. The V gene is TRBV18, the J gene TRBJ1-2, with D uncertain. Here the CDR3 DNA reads TGTGCCAGCTCACCACAGAGCCCTACTAACTATGGCTACACCTTC. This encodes CASSPQSPTNYGYTF.